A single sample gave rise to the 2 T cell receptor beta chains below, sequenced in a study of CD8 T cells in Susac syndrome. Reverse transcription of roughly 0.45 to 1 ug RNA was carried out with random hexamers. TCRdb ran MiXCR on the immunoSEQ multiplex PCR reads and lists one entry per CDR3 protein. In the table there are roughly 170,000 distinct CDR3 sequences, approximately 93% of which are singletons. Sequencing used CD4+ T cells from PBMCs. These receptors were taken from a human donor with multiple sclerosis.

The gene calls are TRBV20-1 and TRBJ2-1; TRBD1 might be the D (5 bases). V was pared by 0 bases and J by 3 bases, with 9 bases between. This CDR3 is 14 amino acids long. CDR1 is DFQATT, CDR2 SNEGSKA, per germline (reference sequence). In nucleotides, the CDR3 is TGCAGTGCTAGAGATTATCAGGGCTACAATGAGCAGTTCTTC. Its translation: CSARDYQGYNEQFF.

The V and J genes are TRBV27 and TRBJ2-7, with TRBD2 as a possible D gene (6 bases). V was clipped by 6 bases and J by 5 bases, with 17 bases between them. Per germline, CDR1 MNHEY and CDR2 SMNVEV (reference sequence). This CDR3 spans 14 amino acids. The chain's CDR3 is CASSPWGDRHEQYF. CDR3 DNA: TGTGCCAGCAGCCCCTGGGGGGATCGGCACGAGCAGTACTTC.